Listed below are T cell receptor beta chains from one sample, sequenced in a study of blood T cells in healthy people across ages. TCRdb reanalysed the 5' RACE reads using MiXCR and keeps one entry per CDR3 protein. This sample carries 1 million or so distinct CDR3 sequences, under 55% of them seen once, and the ten largest clones take approximately 17%. The sequenced sample was blood. These receptors were obtained from a woman in her sixties or seventies in good health. The CDR3 runs from the conserved cysteine through the conserved F or W. The D gene is left open where the match is weak. The size of a clone is reported for some rows only, either as once, few or many, or as a class for expanded clones.

V,J,size,D,DNA,CDR3
TRBV29-1,TRBJ2-5,-,TRBD2,TGCAGCGTTAATGGGACTAGCGGGAGGATCCAAGAGACCCAGTACTTC,CSVNGTSGRIQETQYF
TRBV27,TRBJ2-1,-,-,TGTGCCAGCAAGACCGGGAGAACCTACAATGAGCAGTTCTTC,CASKTGRTYNEQFF
TRBV5-1,TRBJ2-7,-,-,TGCGCCAGCAGCTTGGGCCTGATCGGAGGAGTGGATGTCGAGCAGTACTTC,CASSLGLIGGVDVEQYF
TRBV7-2,TRBJ2-7,-,TRBD2,TGTGCCAGCAGCTTAGCAGCGGGGAACTACGAGCAGTACTTC,CASSLAAGNYEQYF
TRBV7-9,TRBJ2-5,-,TRBD1,TGTGCCAGCAGCTCCCCGGGACAGGGCCGGGAGACCCAGTACTTC,CASSSPGQGRETQYF
TRBV20-1,TRBJ2-1,-,TRBD2,TGCAGTGCTAGTACTGGGACTAGCATCTATGAGCAGTTCTTC,CSASTGTSIYEQFF
TRBV29-1,TRBJ2-3,few,-,TGCAGCGTTGATGGGGGAGGAGGCACAGATACGCAGTATTTT,CSVDGGGGTDTQYF
TRBV7-9,TRBJ2-7,few,TRBD1,TGTGCCAGCAGCTGGGACAGGGCAGGGAACGAGCAGTACTTC,CASSWDRAGNEQYF
TRBV18,TRBJ2-1,-,TRBD2,TGTGCCAGCTCACCCAGTACCGGGACTATTACCAATGAGCAGTTCTTC,CASSPSTGTITNEQFF
TRBV6-6,TRBJ1-1,few,-,TGTGCCAGCAACTCTGGGCAAAGGTACACTGAAGCTTTCTTT,CASNSGQRYTEAFF
TRBV4-1,TRBJ2-3,-,-,TGCGCCAGCACCGCAGGGGGGAGAGCAGATACGCAGGATTTT,CASTAGGRADTQDF
TRBV7-9,TRBJ1-2,few,-,TGTGCCAGCAGCTTCAGGCAGGGGATTCCTGGCTACACCTTC,CASSFRQGIPGYTF
TRBV6-4,TRBJ1-6,-,TRBD1,TGTGCCAGCAGAGAGACAGGGGGCGTTGGGTCACCCCTCCACTTT,CASRETGGVGSPLHF
TRBV9,TRBJ1-5,-,-,TGTGCCTCCACCCGAAAACAGGTCTATAGCAATCAGCCCCAGCATTTT,CASTRKQVYSNQPQHF
TRBV20-1,TRBJ2-1,few,TRBD2,TGCAGTGCTAGCGGGAGGTCCCCCGATGAGCAGTTCTTC,CSASGRSPDEQFF
TRBV28,TRBJ1-5,-,-,TGTGCCAGCAGTCCAACCTCGACAACTAGCAATCAGCCCCAGCATTTT,CASSPTSTTSNQPQHF
TRBV9,TRBJ2-1,few,-,TGTGCCAGCAGCGCCTCTACTCCTATTAGGGCCCACAATGAGCAGTTCTTC,CASSASTPIRAHNEQFF
TRBV27,TRBJ2-7,-,-,TGTGCCAGCAGTCCCCGGGACAATTCCTACGAGCAGTACTTC,CASSPRDNSYEQYF
TRBV2,TRBJ2-7,-,-,TGTGCCAGCAGTGGGGGGTGGAACTACAATGAGCAGTACTTC,CASSGGWNYNEQYF
TRBV5-6,TRBJ2-5,-,TRBD1,TGTGCCAGCAGCTTGAAGATCAGGGGGACGGAGACCCAGTACTTC,CASSLKIRGTETQYF
TRBV11-2,TRBJ2-6,-,TRBD1,TGTGCCAGCAGCTTCTTTTACGGGACAGGGGGTTCTGGGGCCAACGTCCTGACTTTC,CASSFFYGTGGSGANVLTF
TRBV7-9,TRBJ2-7,few,TRBD2,TGTGCCAGCAGCTTACACGGACTAGAGCAGAGCTACGAGCAGTACTTC,CASSLHGLEQSYEQYF
TRBV29-1,TRBJ2-7,many,-,TGCAGCGTTCACGGGAGCTCCTACGAGCAGTACTTC,CSVHGSSYEQYF
TRBV2,TRBJ1-2,-,TRBD1,TGTGCCAGCAGTGATCGACAGGGGATCTATGGCTACACCTTC,CASSDRQGIYGYTF
TRBV7-3,TRBJ1-1,-,TRBD1,TGTGCCAGCAGCCTCACAGGGGGCTTGAACACTGAAGCTTTCTTT,CASSLTGGLNTEAFF
TRBV7-9,TRBJ2-7,once,TRBD2,TGTGCCAGCATGAGCGGGACCTACTACAATGAGCAGTACTTC,CASMSGTYYNEQYF
TRBV29-1,TRBJ2-3,-,TRBD1,TGCAGCGTCGTCGGGACAGTGCTGAATCGAGTCACAGATACGCAGTATTTT,CSVVGTVLNRVTDTQYF
TRBV20-1,TRBJ2-7,-,-,TGCAGTGCTACAGAGGTGAAGGGGACCCTCTCCGAGCAGTACTTC,CSATEVKGTLSEQYF
TRBV5-1,TRBJ2-7,-,-,TGCGCCAGCAGCGTGGCTACTAGCACCGAGCAGTACTTC,CASSVATSTEQYF
TRBV20-1,TRBJ2-1,few,TRBD2,TGCAGTGCTCCCTTGACTAGCGGGAGTTTCGATGAGCAGTTCTTC,CSAPLTSGSFDEQFF
TRBV9,TRBJ2-1,few,TRBD2,TGTGCCAGCAGCTCAGTGACTAGCGGGAGGGCGCCGTACAATGAGCAGTTCTTC,CASSSVTSGRAPYNEQFF
TRBV29-1,TRBJ2-5,-,TRBD2,TGCAGCGTACCATTTGGGACTAGCGTCTCGGAGACCCAGTACTTC,CSVPFGTSVSETQYF
TRBV7-6,TRBJ2-5,-,TRBD2,TGTGCCGGCAGCTCGGGACTAGCGGGGCTTCAAGAGACCCAGTACTTC,CAGSSGLAGLQETQYF
TRBV30,TRBJ2-1,-,TRBD2,TGTGCCTGGTCTGACGGGACTAGCGGGAGAGGGGAGCAGTTCTTC,CAWSDGTSGRGEQFF
TRBV6-6,TRBJ2-7,few,TRBD1,TGTGCCAGCAGGGGGTTTGGACAGGGGTCCTACGAGCAGTACTTC,CASRGFGQGSYEQYF